The 9 T cell receptor beta chains in this list originate from one sample, sequenced in a study of identifying expanded T cells in peripheral blood. Here immunoSEQ multiplex PCR was the method, and the copy in TCRdb shows in-frame clones only, minus some. Among some 93,000 clones listed, roughly 86% were seen once. Source material: blood. The receptor set was obtained from a person aged 18 to 75 in good health.

On this clone: The sample has other DNA sequences that encode this CDR3 too. The rearrangement links TRBV2 to TRBJ1-5, with TRBD1 as a possible D gene (6 bases). Germline CDR1 is SNHLY and CDR2 is FYNNEI. The CDR3 runs 13 residues. The V gene lost 9 bases and the J gene lost 1 base, with 10 bases spanning the gap. CDR3 bases: TGTGCCAGTCGACAGGAGAGCAATCAGCCCCAGCATTTT. It codes for CASRQESNQPQHF.

The chain couples TRBV14 to TRBJ1-4, with 7 bases aligning to TRBD1. The trim removed 1 base at V and 3 bases at J, leaving 2 bases unmatched. The CDR3 has 15 residues. Germline assignment: CDR1 SGHDN and CDR2 FVKESK. As DNA, the CDR3 is TGTGCCAGCAGCCAAGCCGGGACAGCTAATGAAAAACTGTTTTTT. Amino acids: CASSQAGTANEKLFF.

V usage is TRBV11-3 and J usage is TRBJ2-3; weak D call: TRBD1 (5 bases). The V end lost 0 bases, the J end lost 8 bases, and 12 bases lay between the germline ends. This CDR3 spans 14 amino acids. Germline loops: CDR1 SGHNT, CDR2 YENEEA. The CDR3 here is CASSLETGSITQYF. The CDR3 coding sequence is TGTGCCAGCAGCTTAGAAACAGGCTCGATTACGCAGTATTTT.

The V and J genes are TRBV4-3 and TRBJ2-1; 7 positions match TRBD2. This CDR3 has 14 residues. The V segment lost 2 bases and the J segment 8 bases; nucleotides outside the gene matches: 6. Germline V lookup: CDR1 LGHNA, CDR2 YSLEER. CDR3 sequence: CASSQWTSQDEQFF. The CDR3 DNA reads as TGCGCCAGCAGCCAATGGACTAGTCAGGATGAGCAGTTCTTC.

This chain links TRBV2 with TRBJ2-7; D may match TRBD1 or TRBD2 (5 bases each). V dropped 8 bases and J dropped 2 bases, with 16 bases sitting between them. The CDR3 is 14 amino acids. Germline-derived CDR1 and CDR2 are SNHLY and FYNNEI. CDR3 residues: CASRVGRTTYEQYF. The CDR3 DNA is TGTGCCAGCCGCGTGGGACGGACGACCTACGAGCAGTACTTC.

The chain links TRBV19 to TRBJ2-3; TRBD1 agrees at 7 bases. The length of the CDR3 is 14 residues. The V gene end was trimmed by 10 bases and the J gene end by 4 bases; junction bases not matched to a gene: 11. Germline lookup yields CDR1 LNHDA and CDR2 SQIVND (reference sequence). As DNA, the CDR3 is TGTGCCACCAACCGGGACAGAGCCGCAGATACGCAGTATTTT. This sequence encodes CATNRDRAADTQYF.

The chain combines TRBV6-1 with TRBJ1-5, with 7 positions matching TRBD1. Germline lookup yields CDR1 MNHNS and CDR2 SASEGT. This CDR3 region has 13 residues. V lost 6 bases and J lost 7; bases outside the gene matches: 6. The CDR3, as DNA: TGTGCCAGCAGAACAGGGGAATTACAGCCCCAGCATTTT. Its protein is CASRTGELQPQHF.

The rearrangement links TRBV9 to TRBJ1-2, with TRBD1 identical over 9 bases. The germline gives CDR1 SGDLS, CDR2 YYNGEE. V lost 4 bases, J lost 3 bases, and 7 bases stayed unmatched. The CDR3 has 15 residues. CDR3 bases: TGTGCCAGCAGCCCTACCCGGGACAGGGACTATGGCTACACCTTC. Protein product: CASSPTRDRDYGYTF.

The chain has TRBV4-2 and TRBJ2-5; the D gene is possibly TRBD2 (7 bases). V was pared by 0 bases and J by 4 bases, with 9 bases between. Germline CDR1 is LGHNA and CDR2 is YNFKEQ. The CDR3 has 14 residues. The CDR3 nucleotides read TGTGCCAGCAGCCAAGATCGGGGGGCAGAGACCCAGTACTTC. Translating gives CASSQDRGAETQYF.